Sequencing of this TCR beta chain was carried out in a study of radiation and T cells in renal cell carcinoma. Overall study results and limits: In blood, top tumor clones expanded by 2 weeks, shrinking by 4.

Profiled with immunoSEQ multiplex PCR; TCRdb holds only in-frame clones, not every one. The table lists about 170,000 clones, around 90% of them singletons. The CDR3 is 15 residues long. The V and J ends lost 4 bases and 6 bases, in that order; junction bases with no gene match: 7. Germline V lookup: CDR1 SGHRS, CDR2 YFSETQ. In the case of this clone: The antigen is unknown.

Time point described: blood 4 weeks post-SBRT, at nephrectomy. This sample's treatment: 15 Gy SBRT to primary tumor, nephrectomy 4 weeks later. Nephrectomy followed 15 Gy stereotactic body radiation by 4 weeks. Radiation-treated patients gave blood at baseline, week 2 and week 4. The J gene is TRBJ2-1, the V gene TRBV5-1; TRBD2 aligns across 10 bases. The sequenced sample was blood, obtained from a patient whose treatment included radiotherapy and nephrectomy. This TCR came from a woman aged 45-65 years with renal cell carcinoma. The DNA of the CDR3 is TGCGCCAGCAGCCCGGGCAGCGGGGGGGCCAATGAGCAGTTCTTC. Its protein is CASSPGSGGANEQFF.